The 15 T cell receptor beta chains given below trace back to one sample, sequenced in a study of neurological immune-mediated disorders. TCRdb re-analysed the 5' RACE reads in MiXCR, keeping a single row per CDR3 protein. The profile shows some 25,000 distinct CDR3 sequences, about 6.7% of them singletons. Input material: PBMCs. These TCRs come from a woman aged 40 to 50 in good health.

This clonotype was observed many times. The chain links TRBV7-2 to TRBJ2-4; 14 bases map to TRBD2. In germline, CDR1 is SGHTA, CDR2 FQGNSA. V was pared by 5 bases and J by 6 bases, with 6 bases of the junction left unmatched. The CDR3 extends over 16 amino acids. The CDR3 protein is CASSMTSGRGGNIQYF. The CDR3 DNA reads TGTGCCAGCAGCATGACTAGCGGGAGGGGGGGAAACATTCAGTACTTC. Based on the CDR3 plus reference TRBV7-2 and TRBJ2-4, the full variable domain is GAGVSQSPSNKVTEKGKDVELRCDPISGHTALYWYRQSLGQGLEFLIYFQGNSAPDKSGLPSDRFSAERTGGSVSTLTIQRTQQEDSAVYLCASSMTSGRGGNIQYFGAGTRLSVL.

About this clonotype: This could be a read error, since a much larger clone is one nucleotide away. The CDR3 nucleotides are TGTGCCAGCAGCTTCGGCAACGGGGAGCTGTTTTTT. Protein product: CASSFGNGELFF. This chain links TRBV7-9 with TRBJ2-2, with no clear D. Germline CDR1 is SEHNR and CDR2 is FQNEAQ (reference sequence). V was shortened by 3 bases and J by 7 bases, with 6 bases between the two germline ends. CDR3 length: 12 amino acids.

The table lists this clonotype with many counts. The V call is TRBV20-1, the J call TRBJ2-3; weak D call: TRBD2 (6 bases). This CDR3 has 15 residues. Trimming took off 0 bases at V and 3 bases at J, with 13 bases between the two ends. The germline V gene has CDR1 DFQATT and CDR2 SNEGSKA (reference sequence). The CDR3 DNA reads TGCAGTGCTAGAGATCGACTAGATGGAACAGATACGCAGTATTTT. Amino acid sequence: CSARDRLDGTDTQYF.

This clonotype has a handful of counts. The junction departs from germline at one end; a sequencing error may be responsible. This chain links TRBV3-1 with TRBJ2-7, with a weak D call TRBD1 (6 bases). CDR3 length: 12 amino acids. Germline V lookup: CDR1 LGHDT, CDR2 YNNKEL (reference sequence). CDR3 amino acids: CASSAQGDDQYF. The CDR3 bases are TGTGCCAGCAGCGCACAGGGCGACGATCAGTACTTC.

Many counts were recorded for this clonotype. V is TRBV29-1 and J is TRBJ2-7; tentatively, D is TRBD1 (5 bases). The germline CDR1 and CDR2 sequences are SQVTM and ANQGSEA. The CDR3 is 11 residues long. Trimming removed 4 bases at V and 2 bases at J, with 6 bases between. Written as DNA, the CDR3 is TGCAGCGTTGTCAGGGCCTACGAGCAGTACTTC. It yields the protein CSVVRAYEQYF.

There are many counts of this clonotype. The V call is TRBV7-9, the J call TRBJ2-5; D possibly corresponds to TRBD2 (5 bases). V was clipped by 3 bases and J by 3 bases, with 8 bases between them. Germline V gene lookup returns CDR1 SEHNR and CDR2 FQNEAQ (reference sequence). The CDR3 loop spans 13 amino acids. CDR3 region: CASSLDSEETQYF. CDR3 nucleotide sequence: TGTGCCAGCAGCTTGGATAGCGAAGAGACCCAGTACTTC.

In this sample, this clonotype turned up many times. This chain links TRBV7-2 with TRBJ1-1; 7 positions agree with TRBD1. Germline lookup yields CDR1 SGHTA and CDR2 FQGNSA. Trimming removed 1 base from V and 3 bases from J; junction bases left unmatched: 2. CDR3 length: 14 residues. The CDR3 DNA sequence: TGTGCCAGCAGCTTAGTTACAGGGGACACTGAAGCTTTCTTT. Translation gives CASSLVTGDTEAFF.

In this sample, this clonotype turned up many times. The rearrangement links TRBV29-1 to TRBJ2-7, with 9 bases fitting TRBD2. The CDR3 totals 17 residues. Germline lookup yields CDR1 SQVTM and CDR2 ANQGSEA. V lost 3 bases and J lost 7; bases outside the gene matches: 19. DNA for the CDR3: TGCAGCGTTGATCCTGCTAGCGGGAAGCCCGTTGGAGGAGAGCAGTACTTC. Translating gives CSVDPASGKPVGGEQYF.

This clonotype appeared many times. The chain is built from TRBV20-1 and TRBJ2-7, with 11 bases fitting TRBD1. J lost 6 bases, V lost 0 bases, and 4 bases had no gene match. This CDR3 has 14 amino acids. The germline gives CDR1 DFQATT, CDR2 SNEGSKA (reference sequence). DNA of the CDR3: TGCAGTGCTAGAGAGCCGGGACAGGGGGTCGAGCAGTACTTC. It translates to CSAREPGQGVEQYF.

This clonotype was recorded at least ten times. This sequence joins TRBV7-9 and TRBJ2-5; 14 positions agree with TRBD2. The CDR3 sequence is 17 residues long. Germline CDR1 and CDR2: SEHNR and FQNEAQ (reference sequence). The ends lost 3 bases at V and 1 base at J; junction bases unmatched: 4. CDR3 sequence reads: CASSLGLAGAGQETQYF. In DNA form, the CDR3 reads TGTGCCAGCAGCTTGGGACTAGCGGGAGCCGGCCAAGAGACCCAGTACTTC.

This clonotype was seen many times. J is TRBJ1-5 and V is TRBV4-1, with D hard to call. V dropped 3 bases and J dropped 7 bases, with 10 bases sitting between them. CDR1 and CDR2 (germline): MGHRA, YSYEKL. The CDR3 contains 13 residues. CDR3 nucleotide sequence: TGCGCCAGCAGCCAGACGAGGGCGCAGCCCCAGCATTTT. Encoded protein: CASSQTRAQPQHF.

This clonotype was detected many times. The chain uses TRBV5-1 and TRBJ1-5; a weak D match, TRBD1 (6 bases). The V gene lost 4 bases and the J gene lost 3 bases, with 17 bases spanning the gap. The CDR3 totals 16 residues. Germline CDR1 reads SGHRS; CDR2 reads YFSETQ. DNA for the CDR3: TGCGCCAGCAGCCCAGAGGGGACAAGCAACAATCAGCCCCAGCATTTT. It is translated as CASSPEGTSNNQPQHF.

The rearrangement joins TRBV20-1 to TRBJ1-2, with no clear D. Germline V gives CDR1 DFQATT, CDR2 SNEGSKA (reference sequence). The CDR3 is 12 residues long. V was clipped by 8 bases and J by 0 bases, with 10 bases between them. The CDR3 protein is CSTFQSNYGYTF. CDR3 coding DNA: TGCAGTACTTTCCAGTCTAACTATGGCTACACCTTC.

The table lists this clonotype with many counts. This chain connects TRBV28 to TRBJ1-6, with D unresolved. The CDR3 is 13 amino acids. V lost 3 bases, J lost 9 bases, and 9 bases lay in between. The germline gives CDR1 MDHEN, CDR2 SYDVKM. The chain's CDR3 is CASSFRISSPLHF. The DNA for the CDR3 is TGTGCCAGCAGTTTCAGGATTTCTTCACCCCTCCACTTT.

This clonotype has ten or more counts. This chain joins TRBV15 and TRBJ2-6; TRBD1 is a possible D gene (6 bases). Germline V gene data show CDR1 as LNHNV and CDR2 as YYDKDF (reference sequence). The CDR3 totals 19 residues. The V end lost 1 base, the J end lost 3 bases, and 19 bases lay between the germline ends. The chain's CDR3 is CATSRGPPTGANGANVLTF. The CDR3, as DNA: TGTGCCACCAGCAGAGGGCCCCCGACAGGCGCTAATGGGGCCAACGTCCTGACTTTC.